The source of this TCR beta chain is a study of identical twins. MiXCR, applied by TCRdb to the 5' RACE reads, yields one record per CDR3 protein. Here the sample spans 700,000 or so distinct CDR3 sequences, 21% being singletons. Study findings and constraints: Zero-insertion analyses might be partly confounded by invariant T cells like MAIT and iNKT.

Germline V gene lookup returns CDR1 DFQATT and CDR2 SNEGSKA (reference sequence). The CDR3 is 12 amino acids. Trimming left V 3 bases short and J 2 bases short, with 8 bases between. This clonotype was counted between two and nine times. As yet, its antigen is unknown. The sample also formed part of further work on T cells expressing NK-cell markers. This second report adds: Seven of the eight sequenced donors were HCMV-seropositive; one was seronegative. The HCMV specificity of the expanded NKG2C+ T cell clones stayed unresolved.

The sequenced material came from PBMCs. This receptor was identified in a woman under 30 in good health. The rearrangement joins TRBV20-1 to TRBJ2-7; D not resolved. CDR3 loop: CSARRRTYEQYF. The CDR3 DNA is TGCAGTGCTAGGCGGCGGACCTACGAGCAGTACTTC.